Described below is a single T cell receptor beta chain sequence and its context. The antigen is unknown. The data originate from a study of OX40 agonist ivuxolimab in advanced cancers. Study as a whole: Dosing consisted of intravenous ivuxolimab at 0.01 to 10 mg/kg every 2 weeks. Partial responses were seen in three patients, one with hepatocellular carcinoma and two with cutaneous melanoma.

Measured with immunoSEQ multiplex PCR; TCRdb has only the in-frame clones, and not every one. The table has tens of thousands of clones, approximately 90% seen once. In germline, CDR1 is SGDLS, CDR2 YYNGEE. The CDR3 length is 15 residues. The germline V and J ends were trimmed by 4 bases and 0 bases, with 10 bases remaining between them. Points from the study as a whole: More expanded clones were found, on average, in CD8+ than in CD4+ T cells. At 0.1 to 3.0 mg/kg and by week 6, CD4+ and CD8+ T cells in the blood had expanded clonally.

This chain joins TRBV9 and TRBJ1-4; D is ambiguous. Here the sequenced sample was CD4+ or CD8+ T cells sorted from blood, taken in a trial of the OX40 agonist ivuxolimab. This TCR was sampled from an adult with an advanced solid tumor such as melanoma, head and neck, liver or kidney cancer. CDR3 sequence reads: CASSPPGSTNEKLFF. CDR3 sequence (DNA): TGTGCCAGCAGCCCCCCCGGGTCAACTAATGAAAAACTGTTTTTT.